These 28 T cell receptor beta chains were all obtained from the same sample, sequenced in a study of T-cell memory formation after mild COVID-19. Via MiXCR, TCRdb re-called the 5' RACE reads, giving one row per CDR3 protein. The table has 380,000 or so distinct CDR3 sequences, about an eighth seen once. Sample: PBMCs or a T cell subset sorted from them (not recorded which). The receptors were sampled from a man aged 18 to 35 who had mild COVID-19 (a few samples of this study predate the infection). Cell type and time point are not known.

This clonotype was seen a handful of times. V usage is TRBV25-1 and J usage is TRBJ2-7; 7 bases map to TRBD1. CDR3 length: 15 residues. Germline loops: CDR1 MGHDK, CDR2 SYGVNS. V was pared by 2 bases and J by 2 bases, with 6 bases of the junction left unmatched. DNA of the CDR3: TGTGCCAGCAGTGAAGACATGACAGGGCCCTACGAGCAGTACTTC. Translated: CASSEDMTGPYEQYF.

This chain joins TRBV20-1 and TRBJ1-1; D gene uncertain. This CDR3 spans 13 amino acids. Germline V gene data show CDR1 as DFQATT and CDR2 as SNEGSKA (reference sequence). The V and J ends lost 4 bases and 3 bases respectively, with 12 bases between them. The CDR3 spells CSAIGPLDTEAFF. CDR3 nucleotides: TGCAGTGCTATCGGTCCCCTGGACACTGAAGCTTTCTTT.

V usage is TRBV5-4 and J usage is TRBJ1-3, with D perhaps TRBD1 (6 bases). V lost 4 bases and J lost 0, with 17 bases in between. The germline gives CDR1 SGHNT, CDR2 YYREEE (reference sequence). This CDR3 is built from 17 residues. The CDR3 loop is CASSPSRAGVSGNTIYF. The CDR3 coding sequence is TGTGCCAGCAGCCCAAGCCGGGCAGGGGTCTCTGGAAACACCATATATTTT.

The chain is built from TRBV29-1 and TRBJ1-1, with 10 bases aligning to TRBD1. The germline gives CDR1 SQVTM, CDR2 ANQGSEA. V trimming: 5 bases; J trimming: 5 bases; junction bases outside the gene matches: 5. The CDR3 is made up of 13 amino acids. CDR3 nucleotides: TGCAGCGTTACCGGGACAGGGGAGACTGAAGCTTTCTTT. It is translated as CSVTGTGETEAFF.

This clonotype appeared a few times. The CDR3 spells CASSEGQGKETQYF. The CDR3 nucleotides read TGTGCCAGCAGCGAGGGACAGGGCAAAGAGACCCAGTACTTC. The chain employs TRBV9 and TRBJ2-5, with 9 bases identical to TRBD1. Germline-derived CDR1 and CDR2 are SGDLS and YYNGEE. Trimming removed 3 bases from V and 3 bases from J; junction bases left unmatched: 3. The CDR3 extends over 14 amino acids. Using reference TRBV9 and TRBJ2-5 for the parts outside the CDR3, the full variable domain is DSGVTQTPKHLITATGQRVTLRCSPRSGDLSVYWYQQSLDQGLQFLIQYYNGEERAKGNILERFSAQQFPDLHSELNLSSLELGDSALYFCASSEGQGKETQYFGPGTRLLVL.

The CDR3 DNA reads as TGTGCCAGCAGCTCGCAAGTCGCGAACACCGGGGAGCTGTTTTTT. This codes for CASSSQVANTGELFF. The chain recombines TRBV7-2 with TRBJ2-2; no clear D. The CDR3 spans 15 residues. With 4 bases removed from V and 0 bases from J, the gap between germline ends came to 9 bases. From germline, CDR1 is SGHTA and CDR2 FQGNSA.

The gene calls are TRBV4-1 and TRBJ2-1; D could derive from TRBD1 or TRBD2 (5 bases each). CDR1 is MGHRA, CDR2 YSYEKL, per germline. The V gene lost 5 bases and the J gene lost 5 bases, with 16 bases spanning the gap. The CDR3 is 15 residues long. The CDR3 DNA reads TGCGCCAGCAGCAACCGGGGCCTCTCGCACAATGAGCAGTTCTTC. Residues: CASSNRGLSHNEQFF.

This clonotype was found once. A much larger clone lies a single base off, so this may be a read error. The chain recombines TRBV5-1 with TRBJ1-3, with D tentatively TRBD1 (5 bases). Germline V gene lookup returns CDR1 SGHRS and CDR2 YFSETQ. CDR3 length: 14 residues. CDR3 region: CASSQGTPGKTIYF. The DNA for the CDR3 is TGCGCCAGCAGTCAGGGAACTCCTGGAAAAACCATATATTTT.

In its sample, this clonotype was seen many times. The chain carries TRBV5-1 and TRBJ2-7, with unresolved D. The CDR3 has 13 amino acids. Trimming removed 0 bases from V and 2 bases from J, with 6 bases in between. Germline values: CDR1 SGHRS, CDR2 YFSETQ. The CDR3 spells CASSLDWAYEQYF. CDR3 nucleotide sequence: TGCGCCAGCAGCTTGGACTGGGCCTACGAGCAGTACTTC.

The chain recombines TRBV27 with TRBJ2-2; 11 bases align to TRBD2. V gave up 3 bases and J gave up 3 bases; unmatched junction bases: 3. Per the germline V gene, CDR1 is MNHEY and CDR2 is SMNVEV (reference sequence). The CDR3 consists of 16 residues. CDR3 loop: CASSFGSGGDTGELFF. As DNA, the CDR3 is TGTGCCAGCAGTTTTGGTAGCGGGGGGGACACCGGGGAGCTGTTTTTT.

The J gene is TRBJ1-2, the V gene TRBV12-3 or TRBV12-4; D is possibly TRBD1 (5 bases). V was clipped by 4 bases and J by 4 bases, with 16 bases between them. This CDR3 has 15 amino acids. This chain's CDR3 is CASSSSGRALYGYTF. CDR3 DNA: TGTGCCAGCAGTTCCTCGGGCAGGGCCCTCTATGGCTACACCTTC.

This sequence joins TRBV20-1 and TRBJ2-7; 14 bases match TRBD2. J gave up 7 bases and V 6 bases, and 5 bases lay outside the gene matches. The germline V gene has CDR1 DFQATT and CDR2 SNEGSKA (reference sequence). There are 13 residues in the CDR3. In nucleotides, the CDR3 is TGCAGTGCGATCAGGACTAGCGGGGGGGAGCAGTACGTC. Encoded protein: CSAIRTSGGEQYV.

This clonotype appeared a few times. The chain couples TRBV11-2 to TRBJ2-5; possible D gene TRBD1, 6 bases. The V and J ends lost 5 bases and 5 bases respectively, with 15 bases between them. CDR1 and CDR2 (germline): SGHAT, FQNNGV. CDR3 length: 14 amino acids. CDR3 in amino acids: CASSPGARAETQYF. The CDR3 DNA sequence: TGTGCCAGCAGCCCAGGGGCCAGGGCGGAGACCCAGTACTTC.

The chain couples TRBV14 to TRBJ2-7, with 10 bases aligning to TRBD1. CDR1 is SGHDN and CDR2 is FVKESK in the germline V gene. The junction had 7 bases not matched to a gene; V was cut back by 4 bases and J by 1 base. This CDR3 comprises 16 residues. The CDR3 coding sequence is TGTGCCAGCAGCCTCATTGGGGGACAGGGGTCCTACGAGCAGTACTTC. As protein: CASSLIGGQGSYEQYF.

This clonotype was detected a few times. The CDR3 protein is CAIHGGGGTEAFF. The CDR3 DNA is TGTGCCATCCACGGGGGGGGAGGAACTGAAGCTTTCTTT. This chain uses TRBV6-6 with TRBJ1-1; weak D call: TRBD1 (5 bases). CDR3 size: 13 residues. Germline values: CDR1 MNHNY, CDR2 SVGAGI (reference sequence). V lost 10 bases and J 5 bases, leaving 17 bases between the germline ends.

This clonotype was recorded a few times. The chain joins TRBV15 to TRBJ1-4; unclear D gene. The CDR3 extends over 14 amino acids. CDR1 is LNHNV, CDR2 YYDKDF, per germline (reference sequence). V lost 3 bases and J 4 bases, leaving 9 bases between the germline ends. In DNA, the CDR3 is TGTGCCACCAGCAGGTTCAGTGTTAATGAAAAACTGTTTTTT. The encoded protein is CATSRFSVNEKLFF.

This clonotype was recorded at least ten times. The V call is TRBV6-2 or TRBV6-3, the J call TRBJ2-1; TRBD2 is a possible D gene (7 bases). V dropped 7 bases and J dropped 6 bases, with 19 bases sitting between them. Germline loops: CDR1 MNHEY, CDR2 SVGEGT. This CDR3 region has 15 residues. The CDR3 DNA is TGTGCCAGCACCAAAGGGGGGGCGCCGGTCAATGAGCAGTTCTTC. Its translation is CASTKGGAPVNEQFF.

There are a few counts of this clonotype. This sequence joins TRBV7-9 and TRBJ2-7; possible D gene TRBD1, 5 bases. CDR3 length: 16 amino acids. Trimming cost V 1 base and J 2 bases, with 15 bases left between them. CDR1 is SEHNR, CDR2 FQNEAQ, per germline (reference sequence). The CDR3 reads CASSLGPAGLPYEQYF. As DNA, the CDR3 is TGTGCCAGCAGCTTAGGGCCCGCAGGGCTCCCCTACGAGCAGTACTTC. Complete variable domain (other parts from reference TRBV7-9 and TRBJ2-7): DTGVSQNPRHKITKRGQNVTFRCDPISEHNRLYWYRQTLGQGPEFLTYFQNEAQLEKSRLLSDRFSAERPKGSFSTLEIQRTEQGDSAMYLCASSLGPAGLPYEQYFGPGTRLTVT.

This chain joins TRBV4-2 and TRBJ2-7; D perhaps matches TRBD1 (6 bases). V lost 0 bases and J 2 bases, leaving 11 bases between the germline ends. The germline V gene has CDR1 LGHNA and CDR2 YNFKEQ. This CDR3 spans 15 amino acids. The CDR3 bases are TGTGCCAGCAGCCAAGAACAGGGATGGACCTACGAGCAGTACTTC. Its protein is CASSQEQGWTYEQYF.

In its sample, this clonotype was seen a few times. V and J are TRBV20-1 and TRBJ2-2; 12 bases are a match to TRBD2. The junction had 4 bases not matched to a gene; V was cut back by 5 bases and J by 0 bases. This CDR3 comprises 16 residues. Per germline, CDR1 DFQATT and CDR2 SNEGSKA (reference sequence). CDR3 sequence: CSAQLAGGPNTGELFF. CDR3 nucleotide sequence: TGCAGTGCTCAACTAGCGGGGGGTCCGAACACCGGGGAGCTGTTTTTT.

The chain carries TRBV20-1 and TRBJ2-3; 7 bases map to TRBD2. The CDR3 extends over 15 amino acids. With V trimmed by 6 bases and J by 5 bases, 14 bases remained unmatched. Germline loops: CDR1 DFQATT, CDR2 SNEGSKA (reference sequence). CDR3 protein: CSASGRAGRGDTQYF. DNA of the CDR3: TGCAGTGCCTCCGGTAGAGCGGGGAGGGGAGATACGCAGTATTTT.

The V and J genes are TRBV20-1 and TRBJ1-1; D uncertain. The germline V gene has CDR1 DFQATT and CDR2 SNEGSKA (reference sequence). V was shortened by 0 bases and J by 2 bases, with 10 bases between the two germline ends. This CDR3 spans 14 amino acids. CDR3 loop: CSARDSRDNTEAFF. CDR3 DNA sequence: TGCAGTGCTAGAGATAGTCGGGATAACACTGAAGCTTTCTTT.

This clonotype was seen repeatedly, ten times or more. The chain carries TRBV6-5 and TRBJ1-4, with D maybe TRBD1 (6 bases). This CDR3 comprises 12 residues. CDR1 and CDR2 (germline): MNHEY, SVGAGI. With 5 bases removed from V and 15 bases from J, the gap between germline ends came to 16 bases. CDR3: CASSPSPGHLFF. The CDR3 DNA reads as TGTGCCAGCAGTCCTAGCCCGGGACACTTGTTTTTT.

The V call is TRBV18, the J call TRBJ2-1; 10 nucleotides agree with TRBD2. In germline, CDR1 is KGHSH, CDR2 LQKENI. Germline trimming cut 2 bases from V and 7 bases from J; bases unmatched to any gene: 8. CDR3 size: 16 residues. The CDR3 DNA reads TGTGCCAGCTCACCATTGCCAGCGGGGGGGCGGAATGAGCAGTTCTTC. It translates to CASSPLPAGGRNEQFF.

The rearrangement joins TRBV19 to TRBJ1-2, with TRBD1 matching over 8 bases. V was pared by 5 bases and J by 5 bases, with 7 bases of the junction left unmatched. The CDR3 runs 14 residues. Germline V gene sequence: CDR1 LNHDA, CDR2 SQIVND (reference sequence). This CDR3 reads CASSFAGTGYGYTF. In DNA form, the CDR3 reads TGTGCCAGTAGTTTCGCCGGGACAGGTTATGGCTACACCTTC. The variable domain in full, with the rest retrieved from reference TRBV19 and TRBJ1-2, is DGGITQSPKYLFRKEGQNVTLSCEQNLNHDAMYWYRQDPGQGLRLIYYSQIVNDFQKGDIAEGYSVSREKKESFPLTVTSAQKNPTAFYLCASSFAGTGYGYTFGSGTRLTVV.

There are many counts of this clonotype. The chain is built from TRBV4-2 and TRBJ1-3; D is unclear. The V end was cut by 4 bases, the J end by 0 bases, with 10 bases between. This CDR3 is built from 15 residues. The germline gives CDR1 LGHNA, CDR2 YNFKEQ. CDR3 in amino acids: CASSPESASGNTIYF. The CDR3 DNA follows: TGTGCCAGCAGCCCCGAATCGGCCTCTGGAAACACCATATATTTT.

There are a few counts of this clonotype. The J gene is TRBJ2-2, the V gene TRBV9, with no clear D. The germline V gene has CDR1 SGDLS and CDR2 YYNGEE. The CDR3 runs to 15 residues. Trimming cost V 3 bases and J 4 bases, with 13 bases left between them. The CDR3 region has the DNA TGTGCCAGCAGCGCACAAGACTTCCCCACCGGGGAGCTGTTTTTT. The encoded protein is CASSAQDFPTGELFF.

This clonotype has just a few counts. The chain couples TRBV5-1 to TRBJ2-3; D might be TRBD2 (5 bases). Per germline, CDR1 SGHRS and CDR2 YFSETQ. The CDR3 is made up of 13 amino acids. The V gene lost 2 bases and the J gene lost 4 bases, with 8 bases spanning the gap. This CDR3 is CASSFRGPDTQYF. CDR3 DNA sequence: TGCGCCAGCAGCTTTAGAGGGCCAGATACGCAGTATTTT.